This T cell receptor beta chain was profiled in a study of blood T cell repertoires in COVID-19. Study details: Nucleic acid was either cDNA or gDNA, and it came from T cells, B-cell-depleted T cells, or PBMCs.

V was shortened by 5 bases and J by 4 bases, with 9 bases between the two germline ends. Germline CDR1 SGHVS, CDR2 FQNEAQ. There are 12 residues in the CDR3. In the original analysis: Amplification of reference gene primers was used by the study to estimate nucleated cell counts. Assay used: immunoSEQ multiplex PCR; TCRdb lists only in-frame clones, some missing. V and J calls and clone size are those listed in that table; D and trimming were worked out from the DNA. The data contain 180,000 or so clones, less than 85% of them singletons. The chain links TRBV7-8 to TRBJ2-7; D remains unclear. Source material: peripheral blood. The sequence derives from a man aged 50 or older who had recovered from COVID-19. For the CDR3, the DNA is TGTGCCAGCAGCCCAGGTGGTTACGAGCAGTACTTC. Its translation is CASSPGGYEQYF.